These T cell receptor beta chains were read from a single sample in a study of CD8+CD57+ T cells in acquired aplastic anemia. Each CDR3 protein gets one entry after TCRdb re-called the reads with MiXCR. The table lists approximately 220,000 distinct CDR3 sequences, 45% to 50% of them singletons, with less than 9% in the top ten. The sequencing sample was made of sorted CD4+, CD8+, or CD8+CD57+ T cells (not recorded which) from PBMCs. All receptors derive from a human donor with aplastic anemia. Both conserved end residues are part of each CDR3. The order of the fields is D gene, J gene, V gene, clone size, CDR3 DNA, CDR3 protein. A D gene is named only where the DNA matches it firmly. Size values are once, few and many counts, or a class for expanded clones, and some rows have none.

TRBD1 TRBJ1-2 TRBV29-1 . TGCAGCGTTTCGACAGGGGACTATGGCTACACCTTC CSVSTGDYGYTF
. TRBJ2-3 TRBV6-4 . TGTGCCAGCAGTTCCCCCCAATCCCGGAGCATGGCAGATACGCAGTATTTT CASSSPQSRSMADTQYF
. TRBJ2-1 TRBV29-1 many TGCAGCCATCGACGCAGTAACAATGAGCAGTTCTTC CSHRRSNNEQFF
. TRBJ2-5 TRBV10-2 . TGCGCCAGCAGTTATGCGGTCCAAGAGACCCAGCACTTC CASSYAVQETQHF
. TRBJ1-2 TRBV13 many TGTGCCAGCAGCTTAGGGGCCAGGGCTAACTATGGCTACACCTTC CASSLGARANYGYTF
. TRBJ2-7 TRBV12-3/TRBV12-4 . TGTGCCATCAGTGAGTCAGGGCAGGGGGGGTACGAGCAGTACTTC CAISESGQGGYEQYF
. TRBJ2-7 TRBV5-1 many TGCGCCAGCAGCCCAGACAGATACGAGCAGTACTTC CASSPDRYEQYF
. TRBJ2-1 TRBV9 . TGTGCCAGCAGCGACGTCTCCTACAATGAGCAGTTCTTC CASSDVSYNEQFF
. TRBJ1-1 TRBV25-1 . TGTGCCAGCAGTGGGCGGGTGAACGCTGAAGCTTTCTTT CASSGRVNAEAFF
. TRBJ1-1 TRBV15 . TGTGCCACCAGCAGAGATCGGATAGTAAGATACACTGAAGCTTTCTTT CATSRDRIVRYTEAFF
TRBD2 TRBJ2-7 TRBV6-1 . TGTGCCAGCAGTGAAGTTCCGGGGGGCTCCTACGAGCAGTACTTC CASSEVPGGSYEQYF
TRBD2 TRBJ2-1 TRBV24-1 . TGTGCCACCAGTACGACTAGCGGGATATCCTACAATGAGCAGTTCTTC CATSTTSGISYNEQFF
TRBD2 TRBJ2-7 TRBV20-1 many TGCAGTGCTAGAGATCTGGGCCTAGCGGGGGCCTACTCCTACGAGCAGTACTTC CSARDLGLAGAYSYEQYF
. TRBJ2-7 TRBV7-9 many TGTGCCAGCAGCTTGAACCGGGGGCGCGACCACGAGCAGTACTTC CASSLNRGRDHEQYF
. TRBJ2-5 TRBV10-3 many TGTGCCACTGCAAACCCTGATAACCCTCAAGAGACCCAGTACTTC CATANPDNPQETQYF
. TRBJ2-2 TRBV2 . TGTGCCAGCAGGAGGGCAGTTAACACCGGGGAGCTGTTTTTT CASRRAVNTGELFF
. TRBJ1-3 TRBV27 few TGTGCCAGCAGTTTAAGATTCCCAACTGGAAACACCATATATTTT CASSLRFPTGNTIYF
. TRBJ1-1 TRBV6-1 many TGTGCCAGCAACCAACGGGAGAACACTGAAGCTTTCTTT CASNQRENTEAFF
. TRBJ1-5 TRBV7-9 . TGTGCCAGCAGCTCCCACAGGGAGAATCAGCCCCAGCATTTT CASSSHRENQPQHF
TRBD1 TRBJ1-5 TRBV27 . TGTGCCAGCAGCATTGACAGGGTAAATCAGCCCCAGCATTTT CASSIDRVNQPQHF
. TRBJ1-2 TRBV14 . TGTGCCAGCAGCCAAAGGACCTCTAACTATGGCTACACCTTC CASSQRTSNYGYTF
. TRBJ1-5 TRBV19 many TGTGCCAGTAGTCCTAGGGCGGGACATCTCAATCAGCCCCAGCATTTT CASSPRAGHLNQPQHF
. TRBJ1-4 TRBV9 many TGTGCCAGCAGCGTAGACAGTACTAATGAAAAACTGTTTTTT CASSVDSTNEKLFF
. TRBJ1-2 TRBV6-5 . TGTGCCAGCAGTCCACAGTTAGGGTATGGCTACACCTTC CASSPQLGYGYTF
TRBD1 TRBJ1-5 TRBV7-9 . TGTGCCAGCGAAGAAGGACAGGGGGATTCTCAGCCCCAGCATTTT CASEEGQGDSQPQHF
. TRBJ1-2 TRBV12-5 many TGTGCTAGTGGTTTAAAGCCTAACTATGGCTACACCTTC CASGLKPNYGYTF
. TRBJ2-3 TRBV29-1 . TGCAGCGTCGGCAGCGACCGACCAGATACGCAGTATTTT CSVGSDRPDTQYF
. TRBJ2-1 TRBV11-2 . TGTGCCAGCAGCTTAGTGGAAGGCCATTACAATGAGCAGTTCTTC CASSLVEGHYNEQFF
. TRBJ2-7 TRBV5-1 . TGCGCCAGCAGCTTGGAGGTGGATTACTACGAGCAGTACTTC CASSLEVDYYEQYF
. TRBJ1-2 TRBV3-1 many TGTGCCAGCAGCCAAGTGACAGGTGGCTACACCTTC CASSQVTGGYTF
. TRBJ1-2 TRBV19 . TGTGCCAGTAGTATAAATCTGGTAGCGGGAGGCTACACCTTC CASSINLVAGGYTF
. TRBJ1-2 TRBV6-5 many TGTGCCAGCAGTTACTTAGACCGACAGTTCTATGGCTACACCTTC CASSYLDRQFYGYTF
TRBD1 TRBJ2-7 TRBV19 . TGTGCCAGTAGTGCCGCAGGGGGCTACGAGCAGTACTTC CASSAAGGYEQYF
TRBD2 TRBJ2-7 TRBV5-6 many TGTGCCAGCAGCCCAACGGGGAGGGACGAGCAGTACTTC CASSPTGRDEQYF
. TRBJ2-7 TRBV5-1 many TGCGCCAGCAGCCCCCCCGCCACCGAGCAGTACTTC CASSPPATEQYF
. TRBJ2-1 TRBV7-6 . TGTGCCAGCAGTTCCCCTCCACCCTCCTACAATGAGCAGTTCTTC CASSSPPPSYNEQFF
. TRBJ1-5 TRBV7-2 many TGTGCCAGCAGCTTAGTAGACGGCCAAAATCAGCCCCAGCATTTT CASSLVDGQNQPQHF
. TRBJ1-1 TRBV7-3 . TGTGCCAGCAGCTTAAATGGACGGGGCAGCACTGAAGCTTTCTTT CASSLNGRGSTEAFF
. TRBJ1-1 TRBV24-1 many TGTGCCACCAGTGATCCTACAACGGGGGTGAACACTGAAGCTTTCTTT CATSDPTTGVNTEAFF
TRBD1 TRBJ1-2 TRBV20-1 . TGCAGTGCTGGACAGGGACTGTATGGCTACACCTTC CSAGQGLYGYTF
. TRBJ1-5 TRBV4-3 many TGCGCCAGCAGCCAAGATGGGGGCAGCGAATTCAATCAGCCCCAGCATTTT CASSQDGGSEFNQPQHF
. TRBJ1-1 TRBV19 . TGTGCCAGTAGTATTTTGACAGAGAACACTGAAGCTTTCTTT CASSILTENTEAFF
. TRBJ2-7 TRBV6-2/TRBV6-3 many TGTGCCAGCAGTTACTCTGGGGAGCAGTACTTC CASSYSGEQYF
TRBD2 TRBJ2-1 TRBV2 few TGTGCCAATCTTCTGACGGGACTAGCGGGAGTAATGTCCTACAATGAGCAGTTCTTC CANLLTGLAGVMSYNEQFF
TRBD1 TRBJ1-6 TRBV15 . TGTGCCACCAGCAGAGAGGACAGGAATTCACCCCTCCACTTT CATSREDRNSPLHF